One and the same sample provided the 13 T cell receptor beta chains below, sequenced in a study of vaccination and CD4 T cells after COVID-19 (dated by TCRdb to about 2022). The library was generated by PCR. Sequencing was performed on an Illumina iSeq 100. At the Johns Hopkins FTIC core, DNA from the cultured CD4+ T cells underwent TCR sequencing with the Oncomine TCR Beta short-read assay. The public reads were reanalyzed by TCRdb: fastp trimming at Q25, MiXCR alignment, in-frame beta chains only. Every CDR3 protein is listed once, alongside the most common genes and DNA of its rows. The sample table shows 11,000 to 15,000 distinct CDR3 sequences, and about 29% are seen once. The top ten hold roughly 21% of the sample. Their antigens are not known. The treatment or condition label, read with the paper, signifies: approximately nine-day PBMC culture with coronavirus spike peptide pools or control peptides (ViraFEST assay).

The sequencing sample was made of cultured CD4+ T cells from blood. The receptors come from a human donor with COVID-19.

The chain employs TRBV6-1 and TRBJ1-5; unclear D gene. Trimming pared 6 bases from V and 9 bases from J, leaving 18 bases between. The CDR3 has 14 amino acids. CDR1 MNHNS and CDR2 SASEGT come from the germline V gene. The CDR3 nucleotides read TGTGCCAGCAGCCCTACGGTTAACTTGGGGCCCCAGCATTTT. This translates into CASSPTVNLGPQHF.

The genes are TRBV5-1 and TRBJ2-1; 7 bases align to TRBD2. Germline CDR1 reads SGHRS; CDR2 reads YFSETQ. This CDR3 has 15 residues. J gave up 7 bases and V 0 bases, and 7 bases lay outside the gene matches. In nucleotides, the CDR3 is TGCGCCAGCAGCTTGGAGTCCCTAGCGGAGAATGAGCAGTTCTTC. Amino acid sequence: CASSLESLAENEQFF.

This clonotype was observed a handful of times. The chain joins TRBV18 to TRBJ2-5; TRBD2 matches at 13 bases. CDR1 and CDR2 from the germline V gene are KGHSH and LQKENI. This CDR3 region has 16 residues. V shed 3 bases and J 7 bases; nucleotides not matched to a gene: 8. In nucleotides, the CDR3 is TGTGCCAGCTCACCCGGACTAGCGGGGGCCGGGGGGACCCAGTACTTC. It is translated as CASSPGLAGAGGTQYF.

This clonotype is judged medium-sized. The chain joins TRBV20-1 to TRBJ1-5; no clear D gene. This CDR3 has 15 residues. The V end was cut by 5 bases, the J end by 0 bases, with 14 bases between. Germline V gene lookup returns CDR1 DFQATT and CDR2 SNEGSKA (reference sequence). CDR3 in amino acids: CSARRGRISNQPQHF. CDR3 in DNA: TGCAGTGCTCGTAGAGGACGGATTAGCAATCAGCCCCAGCATTTT.

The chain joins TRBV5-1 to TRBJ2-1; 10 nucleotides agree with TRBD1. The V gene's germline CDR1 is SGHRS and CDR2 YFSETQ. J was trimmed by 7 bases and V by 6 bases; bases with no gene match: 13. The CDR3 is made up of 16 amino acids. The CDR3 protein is CASNTLRGQGLNEQFF. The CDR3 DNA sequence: TGCGCCAGCAACACCCTGAGGGGACAGGGGCTAAATGAGCAGTTCTTC.

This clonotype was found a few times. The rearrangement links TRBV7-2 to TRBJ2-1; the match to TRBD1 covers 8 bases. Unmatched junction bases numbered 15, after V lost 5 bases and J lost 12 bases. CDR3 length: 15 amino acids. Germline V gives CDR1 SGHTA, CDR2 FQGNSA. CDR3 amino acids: CASSTPDRAGLLQFF. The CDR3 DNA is TGTGCCAGCAGCACCCCGGACAGGGCAGGACTGTTGCAGTTCTTC.

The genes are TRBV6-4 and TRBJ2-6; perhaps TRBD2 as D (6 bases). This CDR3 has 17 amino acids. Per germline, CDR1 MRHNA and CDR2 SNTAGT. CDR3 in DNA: TGTGCTATGGAGGGGACCGATAAAAACTCTGGGGCCAACGTCCTGACTTTC. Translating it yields CAMEGTDKNSGANVLTF.

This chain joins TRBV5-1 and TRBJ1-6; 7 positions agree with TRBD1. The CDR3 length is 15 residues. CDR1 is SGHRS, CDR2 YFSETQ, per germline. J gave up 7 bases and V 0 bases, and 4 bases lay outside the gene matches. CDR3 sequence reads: CASSLVGTENSPLHF. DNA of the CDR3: TGCGCCAGCAGCTTGGTCGGGACAGAAAATTCACCCCTCCACTTT.

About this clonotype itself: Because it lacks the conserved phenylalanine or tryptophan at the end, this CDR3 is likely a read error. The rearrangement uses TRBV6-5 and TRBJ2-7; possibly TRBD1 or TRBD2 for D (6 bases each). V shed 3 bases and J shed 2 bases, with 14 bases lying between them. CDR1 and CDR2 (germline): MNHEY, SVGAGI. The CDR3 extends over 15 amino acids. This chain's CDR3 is CASSYARRGAYEQYL. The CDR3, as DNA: TGTGCCAGCAGTTATGCCCGGAGGGGGGCCTACGAGCAGTACCTC.

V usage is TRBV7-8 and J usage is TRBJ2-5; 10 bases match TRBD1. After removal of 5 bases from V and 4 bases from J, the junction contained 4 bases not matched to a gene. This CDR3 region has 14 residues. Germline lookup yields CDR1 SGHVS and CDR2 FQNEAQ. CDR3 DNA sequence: TGTGCCAGCAGCAGGGGACAGGGGTCAGAGACCCAGTACTTC. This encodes CASSRGQGSETQYF.

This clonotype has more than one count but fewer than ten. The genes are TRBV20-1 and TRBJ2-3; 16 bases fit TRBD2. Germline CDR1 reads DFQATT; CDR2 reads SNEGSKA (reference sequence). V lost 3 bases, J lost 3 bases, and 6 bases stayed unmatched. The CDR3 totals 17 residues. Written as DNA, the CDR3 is TGCAGTGCTAGTCGGGGGACTAGCGGGGGGGGGACAGATACGCAGTATTTT. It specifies CSASRGTSGGGTDTQYF.

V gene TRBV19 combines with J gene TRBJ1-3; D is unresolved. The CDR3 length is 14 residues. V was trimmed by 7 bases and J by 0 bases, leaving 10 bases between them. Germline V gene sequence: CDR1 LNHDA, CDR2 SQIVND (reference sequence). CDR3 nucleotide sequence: TGTGCCAGTAATGGGGTGAGCTCTGGAAACACCATATATTTT. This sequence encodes CASNGVSSGNTIYF.

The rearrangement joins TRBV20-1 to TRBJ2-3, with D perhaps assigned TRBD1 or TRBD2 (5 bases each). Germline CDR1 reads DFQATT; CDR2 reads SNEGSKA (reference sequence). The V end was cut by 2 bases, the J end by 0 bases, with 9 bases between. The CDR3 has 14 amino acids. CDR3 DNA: TGCAGTGCTAGATCCGGGGCGAGCACAGATACGCAGTATTTT. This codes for CSARSGASTDTQYF.